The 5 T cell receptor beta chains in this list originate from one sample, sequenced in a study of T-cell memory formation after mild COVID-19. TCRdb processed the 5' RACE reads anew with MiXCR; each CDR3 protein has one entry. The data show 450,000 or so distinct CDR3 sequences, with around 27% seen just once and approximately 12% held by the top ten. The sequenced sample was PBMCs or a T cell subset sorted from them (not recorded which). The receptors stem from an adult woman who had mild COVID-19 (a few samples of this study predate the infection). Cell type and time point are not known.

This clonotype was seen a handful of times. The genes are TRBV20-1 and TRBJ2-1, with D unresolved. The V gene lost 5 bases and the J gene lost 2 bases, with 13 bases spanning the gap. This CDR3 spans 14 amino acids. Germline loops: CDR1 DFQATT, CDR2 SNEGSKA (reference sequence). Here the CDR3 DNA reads TGCAGTGCTGCCAACTACGCTACCTACAATGAGCAGTTCTTC. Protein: CSAANYATYNEQFF.

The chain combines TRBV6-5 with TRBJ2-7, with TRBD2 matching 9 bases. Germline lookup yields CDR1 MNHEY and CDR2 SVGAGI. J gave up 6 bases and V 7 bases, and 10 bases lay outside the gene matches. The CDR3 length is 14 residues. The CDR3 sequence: CASTNAGGRFEQYF. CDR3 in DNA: TGTGCCAGCACTAACGCGGGGGGGCGATTCGAGCAGTACTTC.

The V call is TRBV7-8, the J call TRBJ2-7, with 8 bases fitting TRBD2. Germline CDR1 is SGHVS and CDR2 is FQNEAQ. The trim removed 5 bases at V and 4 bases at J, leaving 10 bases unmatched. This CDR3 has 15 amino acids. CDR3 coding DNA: TGTGCCAGCAGCCCATGGACGGGAGGGATATACGAGCAGTACTTC. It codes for CASSPWTGGIYEQYF.

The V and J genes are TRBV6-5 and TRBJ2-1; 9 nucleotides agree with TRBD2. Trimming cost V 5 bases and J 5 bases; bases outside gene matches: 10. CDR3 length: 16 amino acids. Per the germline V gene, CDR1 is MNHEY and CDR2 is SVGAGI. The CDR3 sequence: CASSPVVASGDNEQFF. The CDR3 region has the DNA TGTGCCAGCAGTCCCGTAGTGGCTAGCGGGGACAATGAGCAGTTCTTC.

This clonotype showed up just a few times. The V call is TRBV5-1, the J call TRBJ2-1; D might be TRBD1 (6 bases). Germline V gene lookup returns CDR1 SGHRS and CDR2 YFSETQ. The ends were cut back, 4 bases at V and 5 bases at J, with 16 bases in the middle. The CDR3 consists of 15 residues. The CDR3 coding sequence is TGCGCCAGCAGCAGCCGACAGGAGCCCAACAATGAGCAGTTCTTC. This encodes CASSSRQEPNNEQFF. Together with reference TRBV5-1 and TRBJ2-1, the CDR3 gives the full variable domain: KAGVTQTPRYLIKTRGQQVTLSCSPISGHRSVSWYQQTPGQGLQFLFEYFSETQRNKGNFPGRFSGRQFSNSRSEMNVSTLELGDSALYLCASSSRQEPNNEQFFGPGTRLTVL.